The clone carrying this TCR beta chain was counted ten times or more. Described time point: longitudinal time-point 2. The CDR3 is 18 amino acids. V was clipped by 0 bases and J by 0 bases; unmatched bases: 9. Germline values: CDR1 SGHRS, CDR2 YFSETQ. This sample is part of a study of neurological immune-mediated disorders. TCRdb fed the 5' RACE reads into MiXCR, producing one record per CDR3 protein. The sample holds about 90,000 distinct CDR3 sequences, roughly 13% seen once. The clonotype comes from a female donor with HTLV-1-associated myelopathy (HAM/TSP). This sequence joins TRBV5-1 and TRBJ2-4; 7 bases agree with TRBD1. Source material: PBMCs. The CDR3, as DNA: TGCGCCAGCAGCTTGGGGGACAGAGAACCTTTAGCCAAAAACATTCAGTACTTC. It translates to CASSLGDREPLAKNIQYF.